Following are 19 T cell receptor beta chains from one sample sequenced in a study of T-cell reconstitution after alpha-beta-depleted transplantation in children. For TCRbeta, the library was prepared with unique molecular identifiers. From the PCR reads, TCRdb called clonotypes with MiXCR, one entry per CDR3 protein. The sample lists around 440,000 distinct CDR3 sequences; roughly a tenth were seen once. Sequenced here: PBMCs, sampled before TCRalphabeta/CD19-depleted stem cell transplant. The receptor set was obtained from a child under 10 years old with inherited bone marrow failure, due to receive a stem cell transplant.

The sample holds many counts of this clonotype. The J gene is TRBJ2-7, the V gene TRBV13, with TRBD1 identical over 7 bases. J gave up 3 bases and V 5 bases, and 10 bases lay outside the gene matches. CDR1 PRHDT and CDR2 FYEKMQ come from the germline V gene (reference sequence). This CDR3 comprises 15 residues. CDR3 sequence reads: CASSRSDRASYEQYF. CDR3 nucleotide sequence: TGTGCCAGCAGCCGCTCTGACAGGGCAAGCTACGAGCAGTACTTC.

This clonotype was observed at least ten times. The chain combines TRBV13 with TRBJ2-5; a possible D gene is TRBD1 (6 bases). V lost 5 bases, J lost 7 bases, and 17 bases lay in between. CDR3 length: 14 residues. Germline CDR1 PRHDT, CDR2 FYEKMQ (reference sequence). For the CDR3, the DNA is TGTGCCAGCAGCATATGGACAGACCAGACGACCCAGTACTTC. Translating it yields CASSIWTDQTTQYF.

This clonotype was found many times. The V and J genes are TRBV5-4 and TRBJ2-2, with 13 positions matching TRBD2. Germline trimming cut 2 bases from V and 4 bases from J; bases unmatched to any gene: 2. This CDR3 is built from 16 residues. CDR1 and CDR2 from the germline V gene are SGHNT and YYREEE (reference sequence). This CDR3 reads CASSFGLAGVTGELFF. CDR3 sequence (DNA): TGTGCCAGCAGCTTCGGACTAGCGGGGGTCACCGGGGAGCTGTTTTTT. The entire variable domain, with the rest obtained from reference TRBV5-4 and TRBJ2-2, is as follows: ETGVTQSPTHLIKTRGQQVTLRCSSQSGHNTVSWYQQALGQGPQFIFQYYREEENGRGNFPPRFSGLQFPNYSSELNVNALELDDSALYLCASSFGLAGVTGELFFGEGSRLTVL.

This clonotype was recorded a few times. This rearrangement joins TRBV12-3 or TRBV12-4 to TRBJ2-3; 12 nucleotides align to TRBD2. Germline trimming cut 5 bases from V and 5 bases from J; bases unmatched to any gene: 11. The CDR3 length is 17 residues. The CDR3 is CASSGLVRGLAGDTQYF. The CDR3 nucleotides are TGTGCCAGCAGTGGTTTAGTTCGGGGACTAGCGGGAGATACGCAGTATTTT.

The table lists this clonotype with many counts. One end of the junction is discordant with germline, which a read error may explain. CDR3 in amino acids: CSARGRYTEEYF. CDR3 coding DNA: TGCAGTGCTAGGGGAAGATACACCGAGGAGTACTTC. The chain is built from TRBV20-1 and TRBJ2-7; no clear D gene. Germline V lookup: CDR1 DFQATT, CDR2 SNEGSKA (reference sequence). The CDR3 is made up of 12 amino acids.

Comments on this clonotype: A single base separates this from a much larger clone, so it may be a read error. The rearrangement joins TRBV20-1 to TRBJ2-3; D might be TRBD1 (7 bases). Trimming cost V 0 bases and J 5 bases, with 15 bases left between them. Per germline, CDR1 DFQATT and CDR2 SNEGSKA (reference sequence). CDR3 size: 15 residues. Written as DNA, the CDR3 is TGCAGTGCTAGAGATCCCCAGGGGGGCAGAGATACGCAGTATTTT. Translating gives CSARDPQGGRDTQYF.

A word on this clonotype: This clone may be a read error of a much larger clone one base away. The V call is TRBV5-1, the J call TRBJ2-2; 11 bases align to TRBD2. The CDR3 runs 20 residues. Germline V gene lookup returns CDR1 SGHRS and CDR2 YFSETQ. The CDR3: CASRSTSGSETKGGIGDLFF. Written as DNA, the CDR3 is TGCGCCAGCAGATCAACTAGCGGGAGCGAAACCAAGGGGGGGATCGGGGACCTGTTTTTT.

CDR3: CASSPLHRDREPNVLTF. CDR3 coding DNA: TGTGCCAGCTCACCACTTCACAGAGACAGGGAGCCCAACGTCCTGACTTTC. The chain links TRBV18 to TRBJ2-6; 7 bases align to TRBD1. The CDR3 loop spans 17 amino acids. Unmatched junction bases numbered 11, after V lost 1 base and J lost 8 bases. Germline V gene sequence: CDR1 KGHSH, CDR2 LQKENI.

Many counts were recorded for this clonotype. V usage is TRBV5-6 and J usage is TRBJ2-1; TRBD2 matches at 8 bases. Germline V lookup: CDR1 SGHDT, CDR2 YYEEEE. The CDR3 contains 15 residues. The J segment lost 4 bases and the V segment lost 5 bases, leaving 8 bases of the junction unmatched. CDR3 in amino acids: CASSFTSGEYNEQFF. The CDR3 bases are TGTGCCAGCAGTTTTACTAGCGGAGAATACAATGAGCAGTTCTTC.

The sample holds many counts of this clonotype. The V call is TRBV5-5, the J call TRBJ2-5; D gene unclear. The V gene lost 1 base and the J gene lost 5 bases, with 12 bases spanning the gap. Germline loops: CDR1 SGHKS, CDR2 YYEKEE (reference sequence). The CDR3 runs to 14 residues. The CDR3 protein is CASSLPRGRETQYF. CDR3 coding DNA: TGTGCCAGCAGCTTGCCACGAGGTCGGGAGACCCAGTACTTC.

The rearrangement links TRBV30 to TRBJ2-1, with a possible D match to TRBD2 (5 bases). The CDR3 is 15 amino acids. Trimming cost V 0 bases and J 13 bases, with 22 bases left between them. In germline, CDR1 is GTSNPN, CDR2 SVGIG (reference sequence). As DNA, the CDR3 is TGTGCCTGGAGTGTGGGTCCGGGGAGTTATGGCGACCAGTTCTTC. It encodes CAWSVGPGSYGDQFF.

At least ten counts were recorded for this clonotype. The chain couples TRBV5-1 to TRBJ2-5, with D perhaps matching TRBD1 or TRBD2 (5 bases each). CDR1 SGHRS and CDR2 YFSETQ come from the germline V gene. The CDR3 has 12 amino acids. V was shortened by 8 bases and J by 7 bases, with 15 bases between the two germline ends. The CDR3 sequence is CASRGASPTQYF. CDR3 nucleotide sequence: TGCGCCAGTAGGGGAGCGAGCCCGACCCAGTACTTC.

With respect to this clonotype: This clone may be a read error of a much larger clone one base away. This chain links TRBV20-1 with TRBJ2-7, with TRBD2 matching over 7 bases. CDR3 size: 13 residues. Germline values: CDR1 DFQATT, CDR2 SNEGSKA (reference sequence). The V segment lost 0 bases and the J segment 7 bases; nucleotides outside the gene matches: 6. The CDR3 DNA is TGCAGTGCTAGAGAACCTAACGGGAGGGAGCAGTACTTC. Translation: CSAREPNGREQYF.

The sample holds many counts of this clonotype. The CDR3 protein is CSARAWWLNQETQYF. In DNA, the CDR3 is TGCAGTGCCCGGGCCTGGTGGTTAAACCAAGAGACCCAGTACTTC. The chain employs TRBV20-1 and TRBJ2-5, with D hard to call. The CDR3 consists of 15 residues. V lost 6 bases and J lost 0, with 17 bases in between. Per germline, CDR1 DFQATT and CDR2 SNEGSKA (reference sequence).

The V and J genes are TRBV20-1 and TRBJ2-1, with TRBD2 identical over 10 bases. CDR3 length: 19 amino acids. In germline, CDR1 is DFQATT, CDR2 SNEGSKA (reference sequence). Unmatched junction bases numbered 24, after V lost 6 bases and J lost 7 bases. The CDR3 coding sequence is TGCAGTGCCCCCAGGGGAGCGGGAGGGCCCGGTTATATGACGAATGAGCAGTTCTTC. Protein sequence: CSAPRGAGGPGYMTNEQFF.

There are many counts of this clonotype. The CDR3 DNA is TGCAGTGCTAGAGATCTCGGGGGAGGGGAGTTAAATGAGCAGTTCTTC. Translating gives CSARDLGGGELNEQFF. The chain is built from TRBV20-1 and TRBJ2-1, with 7 nucleotides matching TRBD2. Looked up from germline, CDR1 is DFQATT and CDR2 is SNEGSKA (reference sequence). The trim removed 0 bases at V and 7 bases at J, leaving 12 bases unmatched. CDR3 length: 16 amino acids.

The rearrangement uses TRBV5-1 and TRBJ1-1; no reliable D call. Germline lookup yields CDR1 SGHRS and CDR2 YFSETQ. The V end was cut by 8 bases, the J end by 1 base, with 18 bases between. The CDR3 is 15 residues long. For the CDR3, the DNA is TGCGCCAGTAGTCTGCGTCCGAACAAGAACACTGAAGCTTTCTTT. Amino acid sequence: CASSLRPNKNTEAFF.

Details on this clonotype: This may be a read error: a much more frequent sequence differs by one nucleotide. The rearrangement links TRBV7-9 to TRBJ2-1; possibly TRBD1 for D (5 bases). The germline V gene encodes CDR1 SEHNR and CDR2 FQNEAQ (reference sequence). The CDR3 is 15 residues long. V dropped 5 bases and J dropped 9 bases, with 20 bases sitting between them. This CDR3 reads CASSPRAGLATEQFF. The CDR3 DNA follows: TGTGCCAGCAGCCCTCGGGCAGGGCTTGCGACTGAGCAGTTCTTC.

The rearrangement links TRBV7-2 to TRBJ2-3; 12 bases are a match to TRBD2. V lost 7 bases, J lost 2 bases, and 7 bases stayed unmatched. Looked up from germline, CDR1 is SGHTA and CDR2 is FQGNSA. The CDR3 runs 16 residues. CDR3 bases: TGTGCCAGCACGTGGACTAGCGGGACTTTCACAGATACGCAGTATTTT. This translates into CASTWTSGTFTDTQYF.